Given below is one T cell receptor (beta chain) in context. The repertoire was sequenced with immunoSEQ multiplex PCR; TCRdb's copy has only in-frame clones and lacks some. The table has approximately 200,000 clones, about nine tenths seen once. The data belong to a study of blood T cell repertoires in COVID-19. Germline values: CDR1 MNHEY, CDR2 SVGAGI. After removal of 6 bases from V and 2 bases from J, the junction contained 3 bases not matched to a gene. This CDR3 comprises 14 residues. The TCR was taken from a man in his fifties with acute or convalescent COVID-19. This rearrangement joins TRBV6-5 to TRBJ1-3; 8 bases are a match to TRBD1. Sequenced material: peripheral blood. The DNA for the CDR3 is TGTGCCAGCAGCGGGACAGGCACTGGAAACACCATATATTTT. Protein product: CASSGTGTGNTIYF.